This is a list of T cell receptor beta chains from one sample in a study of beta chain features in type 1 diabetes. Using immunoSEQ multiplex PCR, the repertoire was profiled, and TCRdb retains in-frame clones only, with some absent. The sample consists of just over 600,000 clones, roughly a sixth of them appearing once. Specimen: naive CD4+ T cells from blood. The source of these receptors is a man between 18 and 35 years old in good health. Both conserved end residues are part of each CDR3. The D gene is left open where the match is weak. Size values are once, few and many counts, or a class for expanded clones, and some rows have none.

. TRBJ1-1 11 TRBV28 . TGTGCCAGCAGTTTTTACACTGAAGCTTTCTTT CASSFYTEAFF
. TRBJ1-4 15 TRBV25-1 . TGTGCCAGCAGCGCCATTCAAACAACTAATGAAAAACTGTTTTTT CASSAIQTTNEKLFF
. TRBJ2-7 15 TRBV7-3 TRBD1 TGTGCCAGCAGCTTACCCGACAGGGCAGGGTACGAGCAGTACTTC CASSLPDRAGYEQYF
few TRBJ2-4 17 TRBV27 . TGTGCCAGCAGTTCGCCGATGAGGGGGAATGCCAAAAACATTCAGTACTTC CASSSPMRGNAKNIQYF
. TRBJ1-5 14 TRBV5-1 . TGCGCCAGCAGCTTGGAGGGTAACAATCAGCCCCAGCATTTT CASSLEGNNQPQHF
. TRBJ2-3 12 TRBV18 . TGTGCCAGCTCACCTTCCACAGATACGCAGTATTTT CASSPSTDTQYF
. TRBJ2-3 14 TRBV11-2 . TGTGCCAGCAGCTTTGACGCTAATAGGGATACGCAGTATTTT CASSFDANRDTQYF
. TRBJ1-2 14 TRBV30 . TGTGCCTGGGTTCGTCGTCCCGTCGGGGTTGGCTACACCTTC CAWVRRPVGVGYTF
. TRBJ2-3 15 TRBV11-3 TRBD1 TGTGCCAGCAGCTTGGGACAGGGGGCGGCAGATACGCAGTATTTT CASSLGQGAADTQYF
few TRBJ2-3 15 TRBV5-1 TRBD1 TGCGCCAGCAGCTCACAGGGGTCCGGGGCAGATACGCAGTATTTT CASSSQGSGADTQYF
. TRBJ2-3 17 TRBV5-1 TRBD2 TGCGCCAGCAGCTTGCTCACGACTAGCGGGGGTTTAGATACGCAGTATTTT CASSLLTTSGGLDTQYF
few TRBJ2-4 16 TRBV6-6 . TGTGCCAGCAGGACAGGGGCGGGGGAGGCCAAAAACATTCAGTACTTC CASRTGAGEAKNIQYF
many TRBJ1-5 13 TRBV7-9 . TGTGCCAGCAGCCCGGACGGAGATCAGCCCCAGCATTTT CASSPDGDQPQHF
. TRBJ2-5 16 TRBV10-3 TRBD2 TGTGCCATCAGTGAGTCGGGAGGGGTTGGGAGAGAGACCCAGTACTTC CAISESGGVGRETQYF
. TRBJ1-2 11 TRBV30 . TGTGCCTGGGGGGATGGGCTTGGCTACACCTTC CAWGDGLGYTF
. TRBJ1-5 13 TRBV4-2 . TGTGCCAGCAGCCAAGACGGGGATCAGCCCCAGCATTTT CASSQDGDQPQHF
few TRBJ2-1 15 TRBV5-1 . TGCGCCAGCAGCTTGTTACAGCCGGCCTACAATGAGCAGTTCTTC CASSLLQPAYNEQFF
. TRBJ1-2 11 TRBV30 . TGTGCCCAAGGAGGTAACTATGGCTACACCTTC CAQGGNYGYTF
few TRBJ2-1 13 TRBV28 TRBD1 TGTGCCAGCAGGACGGACAGGGAATATGAGCAGTTCTTC CASRTDREYEQFF
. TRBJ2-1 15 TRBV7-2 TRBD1 TGTGCCAGCGGCAACGACAGGGGGCGATACAATGAGCAGTTCTTC CASGNDRGRYNEQFF
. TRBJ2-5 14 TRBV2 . TGTGCCAGCAGTGAACAAAGTGTCGCCGGAACCCAGTACTTC CASSEQSVAGTQYF
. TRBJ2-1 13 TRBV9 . TGTGCCAGCAGCGTAGATAGGGGCTATGAGCAGTTCTTC CASSVDRGYEQFF
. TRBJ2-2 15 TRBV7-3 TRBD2 TGTGCCAGCAGCTTAACATTAGCGGGAGCCGGGGAGCTGTTTTTT CASSLTLAGAGELFF
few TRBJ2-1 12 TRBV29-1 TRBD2 TGCAGCGTTGACCGGGGGGGAGATGAGCAGTTCTTC CSVDRGGDEQFF
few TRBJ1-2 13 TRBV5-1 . TGCGCCAGCAGCTTTGGGGGAGGCTATGGCTACACCTTC CASSFGGGYGYTF
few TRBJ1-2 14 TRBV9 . TGTGCCAGCAGCGTAGATCACGGACCCTATGGCTACACCTTC CASSVDHGPYGYTF
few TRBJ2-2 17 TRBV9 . TGTGCCAGCAGCGTAGTACCCCGGACGGGAAACACCGGGGAGCTGTTTTTT CASSVVPRTGNTGELFF
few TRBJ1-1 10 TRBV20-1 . TGCAGTGCTCCCAGAGCTTGGGCTTTCTTT CSAPRAWAFF
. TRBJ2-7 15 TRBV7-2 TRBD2 TGTGCCAGCAGCTTAATAGCGGGAGGCTCCTACGAGCAGTACTTC CASSLIAGGSYEQYF
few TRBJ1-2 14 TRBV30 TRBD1 TGTGCCTGGCAAGACCGGGACAGGTTCTATGGCTACACCTTC CAWQDRDRFYGYTF
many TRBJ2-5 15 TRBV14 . TGTGCCAGCAGCCAAGCTTGGCGGGTACAAGAGACCCAGTACTTC CASSQAWRVQETQYF
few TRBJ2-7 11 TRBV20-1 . TGCAGTGCTAGAGGCCCGGGCGAGCAGTACTTC CSARGPGEQYF
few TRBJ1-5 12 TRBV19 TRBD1 TGTGCCAGTACACAGGGGGCTCAGCCCCAGCATTTT CASTQGAQPQHF
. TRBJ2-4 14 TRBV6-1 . TGTGCCAGCTATCATGGAGGAGCCAAAAACATTCAGTACTTC CASYHGGAKNIQYF
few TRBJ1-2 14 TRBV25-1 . TGTGCCAGCAGCCGGGGGACAACTAACTATGGCTACACCTTC CASSRGTTNYGYTF
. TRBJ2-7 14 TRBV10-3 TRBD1 TGTGCCACGTCAACCCGGGACAGGTCTTACGAGCAGTACTTC CATSTRDRSYEQYF
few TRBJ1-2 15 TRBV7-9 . TGTGCCAGCAGCACCCCTGACAGCCTTCTCTATGGCTACACCTTC CASSTPDSLLYGYTF
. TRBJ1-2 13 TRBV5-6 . TGTGCCAGCAGCCTGGACAGCCGCTATGGCTACACCTTC CASSLDSRYGYTF
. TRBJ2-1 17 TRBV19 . TGTGCCAGTAGTATTCCCACAGGAGACGTACCGTACAATGAGCAGTTCTTC CASSIPTGDVPYNEQFF
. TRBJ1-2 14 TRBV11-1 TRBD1 TGTGCCAGCAGGGAACAGGGGGCGCCTTCTGGCTACACCTTC CASREQGAPSGYTF
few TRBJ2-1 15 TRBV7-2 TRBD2 TGTGCCAGCAGCTTAGTTTCGGGAGGTCGCAATGAGCAGTTCTTC CASSLVSGGRNEQFF
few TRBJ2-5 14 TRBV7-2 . TGTGCCAGCAGCTTAGAAGTGCGCCAAGAGACCCAGTACTTC CASSLEVRQETQYF
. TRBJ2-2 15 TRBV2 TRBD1 TGTGCCAGCATCCCGACAGGGGCGAACACCGGGGAGCTGTTTTTT CASIPTGANTGELFF
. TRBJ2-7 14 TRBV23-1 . TGCGCCAGCAGGACGCCCGGGGGTCCTTACGAGCAGTACTTC CASRTPGGPYEQYF